Presented here are 26 T cell receptor beta chains from one specimen sequenced in a study of human versus mouse CDR3 diversity and MHC coevolution. Assay: immunoSEQ multiplex PCR; the TCRdb copy retains only in-frame clones and omits some. The data contain 45,000 to 75,000 clones, 90% to 95% of them singletons. Sample: naive CD4+ T cells from blood. Subset in this sample: CD45RO-negative CD62L-positive naive CD4 T cells. The receptor source for this set is a person between 55 and 69 years old in good health.

The rearrangement links TRBV9 to TRBJ1-1; TRBD1 aligns across 7 bases. The J segment lost 0 bases and the V segment lost 3 bases, leaving 5 bases of the junction unmatched. In germline, CDR1 is SGDLS, CDR2 YYNGEE. The CDR3 is made up of 15 amino acids. CDR3 in amino acids: CASSALTGMNTEAFF. CDR3 DNA: TGTGCCAGCAGCGCCCTGACAGGGATGAACACTGAAGCTTTCTTT.

The chain couples TRBV7-6 to TRBJ2-5; 7 positions match TRBD1. The J call may be incorrect, as the DNA end agrees better with TRBJ2-7. Germline CDR1 and CDR2: SGHVS and FNYEAQ. The CDR3 consists of 15 residues. CDR3 coding DNA: TGTGCCAGCAGTTTTAGACAGGGTAGCTCCTACGAGCAGTACTTC. This sequence encodes CASSFRQGSSYEQYF.

The chain joins TRBV2 to TRBJ1-1; possibly TRBD1 for D (5 bases). The CDR3 runs 11 residues. Trimming stripped 6 bases from V and 7 bases from J, with 9 bases between. Germline assignment: CDR1 SNHLY and CDR2 FYNNEI. The CDR3 loop reads CASSLDSEAFF. CDR3 DNA: TGTGCCAGCAGCCTCGACAGTGAAGCTTTCTTT.

This chain uses TRBV6-1 with TRBJ2-2; D perhaps matches TRBD1 (5 bases). CDR3 length: 15 residues. With 3 bases removed from V and 6 bases from J, the gap between germline ends came to 14 bases. Looked up from germline, CDR1 is MNHNS and CDR2 is SASEGT. CDR3 coding DNA: TGTGCCAGCAGTGAGCAGGGAATAGTTGCCGGGGAGCTGTTTTTT. This translates into CASSEQGIVAGELFF.

The sample holds one count of this clone. The V call is TRBV7-2, the J call TRBJ2-3; 7 positions agree with TRBD2. Germline-derived CDR1 and CDR2 are SGHTA and FQGNSA. After removal of 5 bases from V and 5 bases from J, the junction contained 16 bases not matched to a gene. The CDR3 is 17 amino acids. The CDR3: CASSLYSIGGRRDTQYF. In DNA, the CDR3 is TGTGCCAGCAGCCTCTACTCTATTGGCGGGAGAAGAGATACGCAGTATTTT.

The J gene is TRBJ1-2, the V gene TRBV5-8; the D gene is possibly TRBD1 (6 bases). Germline values: CDR1 SGHTS, CDR2 YDEGEE. Trimming removed 4 bases at V and 8 bases at J, with 21 bases between. The CDR3 is made up of 15 amino acids. CDR3 sequence: CASSQTAGVHRGYTF. CDR3 DNA sequence: TGTGCCAGCAGCCAAACAGCAGGGGTCCACCGCGGCTACACCTTC. The entire variable domain, with the rest obtained from reference TRBV5-8 and TRBJ1-2, is as follows: EAGVTQSPTHLIKTRGQQATLRCSPISGHTSVYWYQQALGLGLQFLLWYDEGEERNRGNFPPRFSGRQFPNYSSELNVNALELEDSALYLCASSQTAGVHRGYTFGSGTRLTVV.

The gene calls are TRBV6-6 and TRBJ2-3, with TRBD2 matching over 10 bases. V lost 8 bases, J lost 6 bases, and 14 bases stayed unmatched. This CDR3 has 16 residues. CDR1 MNHNY and CDR2 SVGAGI come from the germline V gene (reference sequence). DNA for the CDR3: TGTGCCAGCCGACTACTCTCTAGCGGGGGCATGGATACGCAGTATTTT. Translating gives CASRLLSSGGMDTQYF.

The CDR3 DNA is TGTGCCAGCAGCTTAGATCTCGAGGGACTGTACTTC. Translation gives CASSLDLEGLYF. The gene calls are TRBV11-3 and TRBJ2-7; a possible D gene is TRBD2 (6 bases). Germline V gene sequence: CDR1 SGHNT, CDR2 YENEEA. The CDR3 extends over 12 amino acids. The ends were cut back, 0 bases at V and 12 bases at J, with 12 bases in the middle.

The J gene is TRBJ2-1, the V gene TRBV2; a weak D match, TRBD2 (6 bases). The CDR3 is made up of 14 amino acids. The germline V gene encodes CDR1 SNHLY and CDR2 FYNNEI. V shed 6 bases and J shed 8 bases, with 17 bases lying between them. CDR3 amino acids: CASSADGGPDEQFF. DNA of the CDR3: TGTGCCAGCAGCGCGGACGGGGGTCCGGATGAGCAGTTCTTC.

V gene TRBV7-3 combines with J gene TRBJ2-3; no reliable D call. The CDR3 sequence is 15 residues long. Germline-derived CDR1 and CDR2 are SGHTA and FQGTGA. Trimming shortened V by 1 base and J by 0 bases, and 8 bases separated the two germline ends. The CDR3 spells CASSLNPLSTDTQYF. The DNA of the CDR3 is TGTGCCAGCAGCTTAAATCCTCTCAGCACAGATACGCAGTATTTT. Full variable domain (remainder filled in from reference TRBV7-3 and TRBJ2-3): GAGVSQTPSNKVTEKGKYVELRCDPISGHTALYWYRQSLGQGPEFLIYFQGTGAADDSGLPNDRFFAVRPEGSVSTLKIQRTERGDSAVYLCASSLNPLSTDTQYFGPGTRLTVL.

V and J are TRBV7-2 and TRBJ2-7, with 7 bases aligning to TRBD1. The V and J ends lost 5 bases and 2 bases, in that order; junction bases with no gene match: 9. The CDR3 is made up of 15 amino acids. Germline V lookup: CDR1 SGHTA, CDR2 FQGNSA. The CDR3 region has the DNA TGTGCCAGCAGCCCCGGGACAGCCTCGGCCTACGAGCAGTACTTC. Translated, it gives CASSPGTASAYEQYF.

In this sample, this clone turned up a few times. The chain joins TRBV5-4 to TRBJ2-1, with 8 bases identical to TRBD2. The germline CDR1 and CDR2 sequences are SGHNT and YYREEE (reference sequence). V lost 4 bases and J lost 8; bases outside the gene matches: 14. The CDR3 sequence is 16 residues long. In nucleotides, the CDR3 is TGTGCCAGCAGCGATGTAACCGGGACTAGAAGCGATGAGCAGTTCTTC. This gives the protein CASSDVTGTRSDEQFF. The full variable domain, rest sourced from reference TRBV5-4 and TRBJ2-1, is ETGVTQSPTHLIKTRGQQVTLRCSSQSGHNTVSWYQQALGQGPQFIFQYYREEENGRGNFPPRFSGLQFPNYSSELNVNALELDDSALYLCASSDVTGTRSDEQFFGPGTRLTVL.

The chain has TRBV19 and TRBJ2-7, with TRBD1 matching over 9 bases. V gave up 5 bases and J gave up 7 bases; unmatched junction bases: 12. Germline loops: CDR1 LNHDA, CDR2 SQIVND (reference sequence). The CDR3 runs to 15 residues. The CDR3 reads CASSELAGTGREQYF. The CDR3, as DNA: TGTGCCAGTAGTGAGCTGGCCGGGACAGGGAGGGAGCAGTACTTC. The full variable domain, completed using reference TRBV19 and TRBJ2-7, is DGGITQSPKYLFRKEGQNVTLSCEQNLNHDAMYWYRQDPGQGLRLIYYSQIVNDFQKGDIAEGYSVSREKKESFPLTVTSAQKNPTAFYLCASSELAGTGREQYFGPGTRLTVT.

Regarding this clone: Other nucleotide sequences from this sample produce the same CDR3. The gene calls are TRBV27 and TRBJ2-7; TRBD2 matches 11 bases. This CDR3 has 15 residues. CDR1 MNHEY and CDR2 SMNVEV come from the germline V gene (reference sequence). The V segment lost 7 bases and the J segment 2 bases; nucleotides outside the gene matches: 7. CDR3 protein: CASTQLAGDTYEQYF. In nucleotides, the CDR3 is TGTGCCAGCACCCAACTAGCGGGAGATACCTACGAGCAGTACTTC.

The rearrangement joins TRBV5-1 to TRBJ1-1; 10 bases are shared with TRBD1. This CDR3 is 15 amino acids long. V trimming: 4 bases; J trimming: 4 bases; junction bases outside the gene matches: 7. Germline V lookup: CDR1 SGHRS, CDR2 YFSETQ. The CDR3 loop reads CASSTTTGGITEAFF. CDR3 nucleotide sequence: TGCGCCAGCAGCACCACGACAGGGGGCATCACTGAAGCTTTCTTT.

This chain uses TRBV30 with TRBJ2-3; D gene ambiguous. Looked up from germline, CDR1 is GTSNPN and CDR2 is SVGIG (reference sequence). V was cut by 4 bases and J by 4 bases, with 9 bases left in between. The CDR3 is made up of 12 amino acids. CDR3 bases: TGTGCCTGGACCCTGAGTGCAGATACGCAGTATTTT. Protein: CAWTLSADTQYF.

The rearrangement joins TRBV6-5 to TRBJ1-1, with a possible D match to TRBD1 (6 bases). Trimming cost V 6 bases and J 8 bases, with 10 bases left between them. Germline CDR1 is MNHEY and CDR2 is SVGAGI. The CDR3 is made up of 11 amino acids. This chain's CDR3 is CASSRGQEAFF. CDR3 nucleotides: TGTGCCAGCAGCCGCGGACAGGAAGCTTTCTTT.

The CDR3 protein is CAPKEGTSYNSPLHF. The CDR3 DNA follows: TGCGCCCCCAAGGAGGGGACCTCCTATAATTCACCCCTCCACTTT. The genes are TRBV10-1 and TRBJ1-6; D possibly corresponds to TRBD1 (5 bases). The CDR3 is 15 residues long. Trimming cost V 11 bases and J 0 bases, with 14 bases left between them. Germline V lookup: CDR1 WNHNN, CDR2 SYGVQD (reference sequence).

The chain couples TRBV7-2 to TRBJ2-3, with 8 bases fitting TRBD2. The CDR3 spans 16 residues. Germline V CDR1 and CDR2: SGHTA, FQGNSA. J lost 2 bases, V lost 5 bases, and 9 bases had no gene match. DNA of the CDR3: TGTGCCAGCAGCCGCATCACTAGCGGAAACACAGATACGCAGTATTTT. Its translation is CASSRITSGNTDTQYF.

This rearrangement joins TRBV7-8 to TRBJ2-3, with TRBD2 matching over 11 bases. The CDR3 is made up of 16 amino acids. CDR1 SGHVS and CDR2 FQNEAQ come from the germline V gene. V was pared by 1 base and J by 4 bases, with 4 bases of the junction left unmatched. The CDR3: CASSLDPLAGADTQYF. The CDR3, as DNA: TGTGCCAGCAGCTTAGACCCACTAGCGGGAGCAGATACGCAGTATTTT.

This chain uses TRBV5-1 with TRBJ1-3; the D is unclear. The CDR3 totals 17 residues. Germline CDR1 reads SGHRS; CDR2 reads YFSETQ. With 2 bases removed from V and 0 bases from J, the gap between germline ends came to 15 bases. The CDR3 nucleotides read TGCGCCAGCAGCTTTGCACCTAGCCGGGACTCTGGAAACACCATATATTTT. Residues: CASSFAPSRDSGNTIYF.

CDR3 protein: CASSLVGGRGTDTQYF. The CDR3 DNA is TGCGCCAGCAGCTTGGTTGGCGGGAGGGGTACAGATACGCAGTATTTT. The rearrangement uses TRBV5-1 and TRBJ2-3, with 9 bases lining up with TRBD2. This CDR3 spans 16 amino acids. V lost 0 bases to trimming and J lost 3 bases; unmatched junction nucleotides: 5. Per the germline V gene, CDR1 is SGHRS and CDR2 is YFSETQ.

The rearrangement uses TRBV2 and TRBJ2-7, with 12 bases aligning to TRBD2. There are 15 residues in the CDR3. Germline V lookup: CDR1 SNHLY, CDR2 FYNNEI. The V segment lost 5 bases and the J segment 9 bases; nucleotides outside the gene matches: 11. The CDR3 spells CASSPSTSGSSAQYF. The CDR3, as DNA: TGTGCCAGCAGTCCCTCGACTAGCGGGAGTAGTGCGCAGTACTTC.

The J gene is TRBJ2-7, the V gene TRBV5-6; D is possibly TRBD1 (6 bases). CDR3 size: 13 residues. Per the germline V gene, CDR1 is SGHDT and CDR2 is YYEEEE. Trimming took off 0 bases at V and 3 bases at J, with 7 bases between the two ends. Written as DNA, the CDR3 is TGTGCCAGCAGCTTGGGGACAGTCTACGAGCAGTACTTC. Protein product: CASSLGTVYEQYF.

The rearrangement uses TRBV12-5 and TRBJ2-4; TRBD1 matches 10 bases. The CDR3 is 14 amino acids. The V and J ends lost 6 bases and 15 bases, in that order; junction bases with no gene match: 14. Germline CDR1 is LGHNT and CDR2 is FRNRAP. In nucleotides, the CDR3 is TGTGCTAGTGGCCTTGGACAGGGGGAGGTCGGTGGGTACTTC. It specifies CASGLGQGEVGGYF.

The rearrangement uses TRBV21-1 and TRBJ1-4; the table's TRBD1 call for D was not verified on the DNA. TRBV21-1 corresponds to a pseudogene. There are 17 residues in the CDR3. CDR3 DNA: TGTGCCAGCCCCGTTTGTGACAGGGGGACTTATGGTGAAAAACTGTTTTTT. Amino acids: CASPVCDRGTYGEKLFF.